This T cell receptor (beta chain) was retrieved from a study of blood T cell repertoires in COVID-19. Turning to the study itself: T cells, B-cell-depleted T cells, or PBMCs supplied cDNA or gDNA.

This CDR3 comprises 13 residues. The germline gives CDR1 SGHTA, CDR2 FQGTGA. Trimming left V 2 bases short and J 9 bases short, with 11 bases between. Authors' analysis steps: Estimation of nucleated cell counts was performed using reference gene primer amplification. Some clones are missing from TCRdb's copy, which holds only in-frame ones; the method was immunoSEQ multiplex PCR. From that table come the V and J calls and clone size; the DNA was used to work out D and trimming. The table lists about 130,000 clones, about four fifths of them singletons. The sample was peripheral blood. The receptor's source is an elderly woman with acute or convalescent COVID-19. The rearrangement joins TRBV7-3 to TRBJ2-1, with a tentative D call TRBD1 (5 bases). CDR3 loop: CASSLSGIGEQFF. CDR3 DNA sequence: TGTGCCAGCAGCTTATCAGGGATCGGTGAGCAGTTCTTC.